Below are 24 T cell receptor beta chains sequenced from a single sample in a study of CXCR3-negative and CXCR3-positive naive CD8 T cells (dated by TCRdb to about 2019). Study-wide conclusions, independent of this receptor: Compared with CXCR3-negative naive cells, CXCR3-positive naive cells had TRB CDR3s with higher hydrophobicity (lower Kidera factor 4), lower energy, and higher strength and volume indices.

For sequencing, a NextSeq 550 was employed. The Human TCR Profiling Kit (MiLaboratory) was used to prepare UMI-labeled 5' RACE TRB cDNA libraries. After the reads were reprocessed by TCRdb, one entry was made per CDR3 protein sequence, with no DNA. In this sample's table one finds around 63,000 distinct CDR3 sequences. The ten largest clonotypes hold roughly 4.4% of the sample. Their cognate antigens are unknown. The material sequenced was naive CXCR3+ CD8+ T cells from blood. Read against the paper, the sample's cell subset or site label means: CD45RO-CCR7+CD27+CD95- naive CD8+ T cells expressing CXCR3 (TNR3+). Receptors were obtained from a human donor in good health. Some clones in this sample may be carry-over from other donors' samples.

The rearrangement uses TRBV20-1 and TRBJ1-2; TCRdb selects TRBD1, and the lack of DNA leaves this call unchecked. This CDR3 comprises 14 residues. Germline V gene sequence: CDR1 DFQATT, CDR2 SNEGSKA (reference sequence). CDR3 sequence: CSAQGGQAGGGYTF.

The chain is built from TRBV7-9 and TRBJ1-5; as DNA is missing, the TRBD1 call by TCRdb cannot be tested. The CDR3 is 15 amino acids. CDR1 and CDR2 (germline): SEHNR, FQNEAQ (reference sequence). The CDR3 region is CASSPPGASNQPQHF.

The chain couples TRBV2 to TRBJ2-3; TCRdb gives TRBD1 as the D gene, but with no DNA this cannot be confirmed. CDR1 and CDR2 (germline): SNHLY, FYNNEI. There are 14 residues in the CDR3. The CDR3 is CASSEGLSPDTQYF. Full variable domain (outside the CDR3, taken from reference TRBV2 and TRBJ2-3): EPEVTQTPSHQVTQMGQEVILRCVPISNHLYFYWYRQILGQKVEFLVSFYNNEISEKSEIFDDQFSVERPDGSNFTLKIRSTKLEDSAMYFCASSEGLSPDTQYFGPGTRLTVL.

The chain carries TRBV5-1 and TRBJ2-1; TCRdb selects TRBD2, and the lack of DNA leaves this call unchecked. CDR1 is SGHRS and CDR2 is YFSETQ in the germline V gene. The CDR3 sequence is 17 residues long. This chain's CDR3 is CASSQTGTSGGDNEQFF. The entire variable domain, with the rest obtained from reference TRBV5-1 and TRBJ2-1, is as follows: KAGVTQTPRYLIKTRGQQVTLSCSPISGHRSVSWYQQTPGQGLQFLFEYFSETQRNKGNFPGRFSGRQFSNSRSEMNVSTLELGDSALYLCASSQTGTSGGDNEQFFGPGTRLTVL.

CDR3 loop: CASSVSFGDRTYEQYF. The genes are TRBV2 and TRBJ2-7; as DNA is missing, the TRBD1 call by TCRdb cannot be tested. Germline CDR1 and CDR2: SNHLY and FYNNEI. This CDR3 spans 16 amino acids.

J is TRBJ1-4 and V is TRBV7-8; TCRdb designates TRBD1, a call that cannot be tested without DNA. This CDR3 is built from 17 residues. Germline CDR1 reads SGHVS; CDR2 reads FQNEAQ. The CDR3 sequence: CASSPDRGFPTNEKLFF.

J is TRBJ2-2 and V is TRBV5-1; lacking DNA, the TRBD2 call made by TCRdb goes unchecked. Germline V gene sequence: CDR1 SGHRS, CDR2 YFSETQ. This CDR3 comprises 17 residues. CDR3: CASSSRLGPLNTGELFF.

The gene calls are TRBV12-3 or TRBV12-4 and TRBJ2-7. The CDR3 runs to 14 residues. CDR3: CASSTSGNPYEQYF.

The genes are TRBV4-3 and TRBJ2-7; TCRdb designates TRBD1, a call that cannot be tested without DNA. The CDR3 consists of 15 residues. Germline V gene lookup returns CDR1 LGHNA and CDR2 YSLEER. The CDR3 loop is CASSQDAGGSYEQYF.

The V gene is TRBV29-1, the J gene TRBJ2-1; TCRdb indicates TRBD2, and absent DNA this call remains unverified. The germline V gene has CDR1 SQVTM and CDR2 ANQGSEA. CDR3 length: 15 amino acids. The CDR3 region is CSVEGEGSFYNEQFF.

The V call is TRBV6-2 or TRBV6-3, the J call TRBJ2-2. Germline values: CDR1 MNHEY, CDR2 SVGEGT. The CDR3 runs to 13 residues. This CDR3 reads CASSLRWPGELFF.

V is TRBV20-1 and J is TRBJ2-4; TCRdb gives TRBD2 as the D gene, but with no DNA this cannot be confirmed. CDR1 is DFQATT and CDR2 is SNEGSKA in the germline V gene (reference sequence). The CDR3 spans 13 residues. The CDR3 reads CSAPSVPWDIQYF.

This chain links TRBV7-6 with TRBJ2-1. The CDR3 consists of 16 residues. CDR1 and CDR2 from the germline V gene are SGHVS and FNYEAQ. The CDR3 protein is CASSVRRVQSYNEQFF.

The chain recombines TRBV29-1 with TRBJ2-7; the TRBD1 assignment by TCRdb is unverifiable without DNA. The CDR3 is made up of 13 amino acids. The germline gives CDR1 SQVTM, CDR2 ANQGSEA. Here the CDR3 reads CSAVPADSYEQYF.

This rearrangement joins TRBV11-2 to TRBJ2-7. Germline V gives CDR1 SGHAT, CDR2 FQNNGV. The CDR3 has 11 residues. The CDR3 loop is CASSLSGEQYF. The full variable domain, rest sourced from reference TRBV11-2 and TRBJ2-7, is EAGVAQSPRYKIIEKRQSVAFWCNPISGHATLYWYQQILGQGPKLLIQFQNNGVVDDSQLPKDRFSAERLKGVDSTLKIQPAKLEDSAVYLCASSLSGEQYFGPGTRLTVT.

The chain combines TRBV25-1 with TRBJ2-2; the D call from TCRdb, TRBD1, cannot be confirmed without DNA. CDR1 MGHDK and CDR2 SYGVNS come from the germline V gene. The CDR3 runs to 15 residues. This CDR3 is CASSHTPGQTGELFF.

The chain has TRBV11-2 and TRBJ1-1; TCRdb gives TRBD1 as the D gene, but with no DNA this cannot be confirmed. The CDR3 loop spans 13 amino acids. Germline V gene sequence: CDR1 SGHAT, CDR2 FQNNGV. The CDR3 here is CASSLEGVTEAFF.

This chain links TRBV2 with TRBJ2-1; with no DNA, the TCRdb D assignment of TRBD2 cannot be verified. The CDR3 has 15 residues. Germline V gene lookup returns CDR1 SNHLY and CDR2 FYNNEI. The CDR3 region is CARRRRTSEDNEQFF.

The rearrangement joins TRBV24-1 to TRBJ2-1; TCRdb reports TRBD2, a call that lacks DNA to check it against. CDR3 size: 13 residues. Germline values: CDR1 KGHDR, CDR2 SFDVKD. CDR3 protein: CATSGGTYNEQFF.

CDR3 region: CASSPDGAYEQYF. V and J are TRBV6-1 and TRBJ2-7; TCRdb's D call, TRBD1, is unchecked because there is no DNA. From germline, CDR1 is MNHNS and CDR2 SASEGT. CDR3 length: 13 residues.

The chain joins TRBV14 to TRBJ2-7; TCRdb picks TRBD2, but there is no DNA to check that call. The CDR3 extends over 15 amino acids. The V gene's germline CDR1 is SGHDN and CDR2 FVKESK. The CDR3 here is CASSLPGTGSYEQYF.

The J gene is TRBJ2-1, the V gene TRBV18; TCRdb proposes TRBD1, but this gene call is untestable without DNA. The CDR3 is made up of 18 amino acids. Germline V gene data show CDR1 as KGHSH and CDR2 as LQKENI. CDR3 residues: CASSPSVARDRSYNEQFF.

The V and J genes are TRBV7-9 and TRBJ1-1; the TRBD1 assignment by TCRdb is unverifiable without DNA. Germline values: CDR1 SEHNR, CDR2 FQNEAQ (reference sequence). The CDR3 is made up of 14 amino acids. The CDR3 sequence: CASSQREPNTEAFF. Using reference TRBV7-9 and TRBJ1-1 for the parts outside the CDR3, the full variable domain is DTGVSQNPRHKITKRGQNVTFRCDPISEHNRLYWYRQTLGQGPEFLTYFQNEAQLEKSRLLSDRFSAERPKGSFSTLEIQRTEQGDSAMYLCASSQREPNTEAFFGQGTRLTVV.

The genes are TRBV6-4 and TRBJ2-3; as DNA is missing, the TRBD2 call by TCRdb cannot be tested. Looked up from germline, CDR1 is MRHNA and CDR2 is SNTAGT. This CDR3 comprises 16 residues. The CDR3 protein is CASSEAAGGSTDTQYF.